Only a few counts were recorded for the clone carrying this T cell receptor (beta chain). Its antigen is as yet unknown. TCRdb ran MiXCR on the 5' RACE reads and lists one entry per CDR3 protein. The sample shows 750,000 to 850,000 distinct CDR3 sequences, approximately 12% of them seen only once. The source of the sample is a study of CD8 T cells in ankylosing spondylitis. Findings and limits, study-wide: A TCR beta motif of eight highly homologous variants appeared characteristic of ankylosing spondylitis blood.

The sequenced material came from blood, either unsorted or a sorted T cell fraction (not recorded which). The receptor was derived from a male donor with ankylosing spondylitis.

CDR3 loop: CASSLKYGTSGSWSEQFF. Written as DNA, the CDR3 is TGTGCCAGCAGCTTAAAATACGGGACTAGCGGGAGTTGGAGTGAGCAGTTCTTC. The genes are TRBV11-2 and TRBJ2-1, with 14 bases aligning to TRBD2. Trimming removed 2 bases from V and 9 bases from J; junction bases left unmatched: 12. The germline CDR1 and CDR2 sequences are SGHAT and FQNNGV. The CDR3 spans 18 residues.